The T cell receptor beta chain described here comes from a study of CXCR3 chemokines and chemotherapy response in bladder cancer (dated by TCRdb to between 2021 and 2024). The study in broad terms: The study examined whether intratumoral CXCR3 chemokine system activity predicted chemotherapy response in human bladder cancer.

Reading the germline V gene (reference sequence) gives CDR1 GTSNPN and CDR2 SVGIG. Its CDR3 holds 13 amino acids, cysteine through phenylalanine. Of all the DNA, just the CDR3 is kept, 39 bases in frame from base 1. V sheds 1 base and J sheds 1 base, leaving 7 bases between their ends. Receptor amplification or capture employed PCR. This sample was sequenced with an Illumina HiSeq 2500. The public reads were reprocessed in TCRdb via fastp at Q25 and MiXCR, keeping in-frame beta chains. Entries that share a CDR3 protein sequence are merged under the most common genes and DNA. The sample table shows 8,000 or so distinct CDR3 sequences, and roughly 13% are seen once. Of the sample, roughly 16% is held by the ten largest clones. There are many counts of this clonotype. Its target antigen remains unknown. No much larger clone exists at a distance of one base, and base qualities are not known.

The material was obtained from a patient whose treatment included neoadjuvant chemotherapy. This receptor was identified in a human donor with bladder cancer that responded to neoadjuvant chemotherapy. The rearranged chain carries TRBV30 and TRBJ1-1, with TRBD1 tentatively as D gene (5 bases match). The CDR3 amino acid sequence is: CAWSGGPNTEAFF. The DNA is as follows: TGTGCCTGGAGTGGGGGACCGAACACTGAAGCTTTCTTT.